A selection of T cell receptor beta chains follows, all from one sample in a study of vaccination effects on CD4 cells after COVID-19. Their antigens remain unidentified. The repertoire was sequenced with immunoSEQ multiplex PCR; TCRdb's copy has only in-frame clones and lacks some. This sample has 20,000 to 30,000 clones; approximately 73% occur once, and the top ten carry 5%. Specimen: CD4+ T cells from PBMCs cultured with SARS-CoV-2 spike peptides, collected before COVID-19 vaccination. The receptors were sampled from a human donor who received a COVID-19 vaccine. Each CDR3 is given with its conserved first and last residue. D genes are given only for firm matches. Not every row has a clone size; where given, it reads once, few, many or a size class.

j_gene: TRBJ2-3
v_gene: TRBV5-6
abundance: -
d_gene: TRBD1
CDR3aa: CASSFAGGGSTDTQYF
CDR3nt: TGTGCCAGCAGTTTCGCAGGGGGCGGTAGCACAGATACGCAGTATTTT

j_gene: TRBJ2-5
v_gene: TRBV11-2
abundance: once
d_gene: TRBD2
CDR3aa: CASSVSGLETQYF
CDR3nt: TGTGCCAGCAGCGTTAGCGGGTTGGAGACCCAGTACTTC

j_gene: TRBJ1-1
v_gene: TRBV18
abundance: -
d_gene: TRBD1
CDR3aa: CASSLQLGQGTEAFF
CDR3nt: TGTGCCAGCTCACTACAACTAGGACAGGGAACTGAAGCTTTCTTT

j_gene: TRBJ2-6
v_gene: TRBV20-1
abundance: -
d_gene: -
CDR3aa: CSASTGPSGANVLTF
CDR3nt: TGCAGTGCTAGTACAGGCCCCTCTGGGGCCAACGTCCTGACTTTC

j_gene: TRBJ2-1
v_gene: TRBV19
abundance: -
d_gene: -
CDR3aa: CASSTRQAGGNEQFF
CDR3nt: TGTGCCAGTAGTACCCGCCAGGCAGGCGGCAATGAGCAGTTCTTC

j_gene: TRBJ2-7
v_gene: TRBV15
abundance: -
d_gene: TRBD1
CDR3aa: CATSSPQGYGYEQYF
CDR3nt: TGTGCCACCAGCTCTCCACAGGGGTACGGCTACGAGCAGTACTTC

j_gene: TRBJ1-6
v_gene: TRBV18
abundance: once
d_gene: -
CDR3aa: CASSPRGAHGSHNSPLHF
CDR3nt: TGTGCCAGCTCACCACGGGGGGCGCATGGCTCCCATAATTCACCCCTCCACTTT

j_gene: TRBJ2-1
v_gene: TRBV9
abundance: few
d_gene: -
CDR3aa: CASDRGLSYNEQFF
CDR3nt: TGTGCCAGCGATAGGGGACTGTCCTACAATGAGCAGTTCTTC

j_gene: TRBJ2-7
v_gene: TRBV27
abundance: -
d_gene: -
CDR3aa: CASRSIADEQYF
CDR3nt: TGTGCCAGCAGATCAATAGCGGACGAGCAGTACTTC

j_gene: TRBJ1-2
v_gene: TRBV7-8
abundance: once
d_gene: -
CDR3aa: CASSYNGMRYTF
CDR3nt: TGTGCCAGCAGCTACAACGGGATGCGCTACACCTTC

j_gene: TRBJ2-7
v_gene: TRBV11-3
abundance: -
d_gene: -
CDR3aa: CASSLSGYEQYF
CDR3nt: TGTGCCAGCAGCTTATCAGGCTACGAGCAGTACTTC

j_gene: TRBJ2-5
v_gene: TRBV3-1/TRBV3-2
abundance: -
d_gene: -
CDR3aa: CASSPLKETQYF
CDR3nt: TGTGCCAGCAGCCCTCTAAAAGAGACCCAGTACTTC

j_gene: TRBJ2-1
v_gene: TRBV11-2
abundance: -
d_gene: -
CDR3aa: CASSTRYTGVYNEQFF
CDR3nt: TGTGCCAGCAGCACCCGTTATACGGGGGTTTACAATGAGCAGTTCTTC

j_gene: TRBJ2-7
v_gene: TRBV6-6
abundance: -
d_gene: -
CDR3aa: CASSPLEGVGEQYF
CDR3nt: TGTGCCAGCAGTCCATTGGAGGGAGTGGGCGAGCAGTACTTC

j_gene: TRBJ2-7
v_gene: TRBV4-1
abundance: -
d_gene: -
CDR3aa: CASSQDFIGPGSNYEQYF
CDR3nt: TGCGCCAGCAGCCAAGATTTTATAGGACCAGGTTCGAACTACGAGCAGTACTTC

j_gene: TRBJ1-1
v_gene: TRBV5-4
abundance: -
d_gene: -
CDR3aa: CASWAQGTEAFF
CDR3nt: TGTGCCAGTTGGGCGCAGGGCACTGAAGCTTTCTTT

j_gene: TRBJ2-5
v_gene: TRBV29-1
abundance: -
d_gene: -
CDR3aa: CSVVRLLVQETQYF
CDR3nt: TGCAGCGTTGTGCGACTTTTAGTGCAAGAGACCCAGTACTTC

j_gene: TRBJ1-5
v_gene: TRBV6-2/TRBV6-3
abundance: few
d_gene: TRBD1
CDR3aa: CASSPLGGGRQPQHF
CDR3nt: TGTGCCAGCAGCCCACTGGGAGGGGGCCGTCAGCCCCAGCATTTT

j_gene: TRBJ2-6
v_gene: TRBV7-9
abundance: few
d_gene: -
CDR3aa: CASSLGVTGANVLTF
CDR3nt: TGTGCCAGCAGCTTGGGGGTAACTGGGGCCAACGTCCTGACTTTC

j_gene: TRBJ1-5
v_gene: TRBV3-1/TRBV3-2
abundance: few
d_gene: TRBD1
CDR3aa: CASSQGETGGWPQHF
CDR3nt: TGTGCCAGCAGCCAAGGGGAGACAGGGGGCTGGCCCCAGCATTTT

j_gene: TRBJ2-5
v_gene: TRBV4-1
abundance: -
d_gene: TRBD2
CDR3aa: CASSQGRGVQETQYF
CDR3nt: TGCGCCAGCAGCCAAGGACGGGGGGTCCAAGAGACCCAGTACTTC

j_gene: TRBJ2-1
v_gene: TRBV6-6
abundance: -
d_gene: -
CDR3aa: CASSYEAGSYNEQFF
CDR3nt: TGTGCCAGCAGTTACGAGGCGGGGTCCTACAATGAGCAGTTCTTC

j_gene: TRBJ2-6
v_gene: TRBV5-4
abundance: -
d_gene: -
CDR3aa: CASSLDAGANVLTF
CDR3nt: TGTGCCAGCAGCTTGGACGCCGGGGCCAACGTCCTGACTTTC

j_gene: TRBJ2-1
v_gene: TRBV4-1
abundance: -
d_gene: TRBD2
CDR3aa: CASTGGRMQSSYNEQFF
CDR3nt: TGCGCCAGCACCGGCGGGAGGATGCAAAGCTCCTACAATGAGCAGTTCTTC

j_gene: TRBJ2-4
v_gene: TRBV10-1
abundance: once
d_gene: TRBD2
CDR3aa: CASSETSGLRLAKNIQYF
CDR3nt: TGCGCCAGCAGTGAGACATCGGGACTACGATTAGCCAAAAACATTCAGTACTTC

j_gene: TRBJ1-6
v_gene: TRBV6-5
abundance: -
d_gene: -
CDR3aa: CASRTQYVSPLHF
CDR3nt: TGTGCCAGCAGAACACAGTACGTCTCACCCCTCCACTTT

j_gene: TRBJ1-5
v_gene: TRBV19
abundance: -
d_gene: -
CDR3aa: CASSMAQFYNQPQHF
CDR3nt: TGTGCCAGTAGTATGGCACAGTTCTACAATCAGCCCCAGCATTTT

j_gene: TRBJ1-2
v_gene: TRBV6-1
abundance: -
d_gene: TRBD1
CDR3aa: CASSEIGRGGYSYGYTF
CDR3nt: TGTGCCAGCAGTGAAATAGGCAGGGGGGGTTATAGCTATGGCTACACCTTC

j_gene: TRBJ1-1
v_gene: TRBV6-1
abundance: -
d_gene: -
CDR3aa: CASRGLNTEAFF
CDR3nt: TGTGCCAGCAGGGGTCTTAACACTGAAGCTTTCTTT

j_gene: TRBJ1-6
v_gene: TRBV30
abundance: few
d_gene: -
CDR3aa: CAWCLPGGTPPLHF
CDR3nt: TGTGCCTGGTGCCTCCCGGGGGGGACTCCACCCCTCCACTTT

j_gene: TRBJ2-6
v_gene: TRBV5-1
abundance: -
d_gene: -
CDR3aa: CASSLEQGGANVLTF
CDR3nt: TGCGCCAGCAGCTTGGAACAGGGTGGGGCCAACGTCCTGACTTTC

j_gene: TRBJ1-6
v_gene: TRBV29-1
abundance: -
d_gene: -
CDR3aa: CSVEFGNSPLHF
CDR3nt: TGCAGCGTTGAGTTCGGAAATTCACCCCTCCACTTT

j_gene: TRBJ1-5
v_gene: TRBV6-6
abundance: -
d_gene: -
CDR3aa: CASSDPNQPQHF
CDR3nt: TGTGCCAGCAGTGACCCCAATCAGCCCCAGCATTTT

j_gene: TRBJ1-3
v_gene: TRBV5-4
abundance: -
d_gene: -
CDR3aa: CASSLGGSGNTIYF
CDR3nt: TGTGCCAGCAGCTTGGGGGGCAGCGGAAACACCATATATTTT

j_gene: TRBJ2-1
v_gene: TRBV5-1
abundance: -
d_gene: -
CDR3aa: CASNRVDEQFF
CDR3nt: TGCGCCAGCAACCGTGTCGATGAGCAGTTCTTC

j_gene: TRBJ2-2
v_gene: TRBV5-1
abundance: -
d_gene: TRBD1
CDR3aa: CASSLQDRPDGELFF
CDR3nt: TGCGCCAGCAGCCTCCAGGACAGGCCGGACGGGGAGCTGTTTTTT

j_gene: TRBJ2-3
v_gene: TRBV25-1
abundance: -
d_gene: -
CDR3aa: CASSDQRQVRVDTQYF
CDR3nt: TGTGCCAGCAGTGATCAAAGACAGGTTAGGGTGGATACGCAGTATTTT

j_gene: TRBJ2-7
v_gene: TRBV5-1
abundance: -
d_gene: -
CDR3aa: CASSLSAVAEQYF
CDR3nt: TGCGCCAGCAGCTTATCCGCTGTGGCCGAGCAGTACTTC

j_gene: TRBJ2-7
v_gene: TRBV18
abundance: -
d_gene: TRBD1
CDR3aa: CASSPSGQGTYEQYF
CDR3nt: TGTGCCAGCTCACCATCAGGACAGGGGACCTACGAGCAGTACTTC

j_gene: TRBJ1-1
v_gene: TRBV10-3
abundance: few
d_gene: -
CDR3aa: CAIRDEGDEAFF
CDR3nt: TGTGCCATCAGGGACGAAGGCGATGAAGCTTTCTTT

j_gene: TRBJ2-5
v_gene: TRBV10-1
abundance: -
d_gene: TRBD2
CDR3aa: CASSDQLAGSQETQYF
CDR3nt: TGCGCCAGCAGTGACCAACTAGCGGGATCACAAGAGACCCAGTACTTC

j_gene: TRBJ2-5
v_gene: TRBV15
abundance: -
d_gene: TRBD2
CDR3aa: CATSGRGGRETQYF
CDR3nt: TGTGCCACCTCCGGCCGGGGGGGCAGAGAGACCCAGTACTTC

j_gene: TRBJ1-3
v_gene: TRBV9
abundance: once
d_gene: TRBD1
CDR3aa: CASSVNGQGSGNTIYF
CDR3nt: TGTGCCAGCAGCGTAAACGGACAGGGATCTGGAAACACCATATATTTT

j_gene: TRBJ2-2
v_gene: TRBV3-1/TRBV3-2
abundance: few
d_gene: TRBD1
CDR3aa: CASSHNRANRGLGPGELFF
CDR3nt: TGTGCCAGCAGCCATAATCGGGCCAACAGGGGATTAGGACCCGGGGAGCTGTTTTTT

j_gene: TRBJ2-3
v_gene: TRBV19
abundance: -
d_gene: -
CDR3aa: CASSPSGTTDTQYF
CDR3nt: TGTGCCAGTAGTCCGAGCGGAACCACAGATACGCAGTATTTT

j_gene: TRBJ1-5
v_gene: TRBV7-9
abundance: -
d_gene: -
CDR3aa: CASSSTGSQPQHF
CDR3nt: TGTGCCAGCAGTTCTACAGGGAGTCAGCCCCAGCATTTT

j_gene: TRBJ1-1
v_gene: TRBV13
abundance: few
d_gene: -
CDR3aa: CASSSGRMGTEAFF
CDR3nt: TGTGCCAGCAGCTCAGGCCGAATGGGCACTGAAGCTTTCTTT

j_gene: TRBJ1-1
v_gene: TRBV2
abundance: few
d_gene: -
CDR3aa: CASCRDMNTEAFF
CDR3nt: TGTGCCAGCTGCAGGGATATGAACACTGAAGCTTTCTTT

j_gene: TRBJ1-2
v_gene: TRBV6-5
abundance: -
d_gene: -
CDR3aa: CASSYSVAANYGYTF
CDR3nt: TGTGCCAGCAGTTACTCAGTGGCAGCTAACTATGGCTACACCTTC

j_gene: TRBJ2-5
v_gene: TRBV3-1/TRBV3-2
abundance: once
d_gene: -
CDR3aa: CASSQDLGPETQYF
CDR3nt: TGTGCCAGCAGCCAAGATTTAGGCCCAGAGACCCAGTACTTC

j_gene: TRBJ2-3
v_gene: TRBV5-1
abundance: -
d_gene: TRBD1
CDR3aa: CASSSGQGSAGPDTQYF
CDR3nt: TGCGCCAGCAGCTCGGGACAGGGGTCCGCGGGCCCAGATACGCAGTATTTT

j_gene: TRBJ1-6
v_gene: TRBV18
abundance: -
d_gene: -
CDR3aa: CASSLDSASNSPLHF
CDR3nt: TGTGCCAGCTCCCTAGACAGCGCAAGTAATTCACCCCTCCACTTT

j_gene: TRBJ2-1
v_gene: TRBV27
abundance: -
d_gene: -
CDR3aa: CASSSTSWLNEQFF
CDR3nt: TGTGCCAGCAGTTCGACTAGTTGGTTGAATGAGCAGTTCTTC